The sequence of this TCR beta chain was determined in a study of blood T cells in healthy people across ages. Study at large: Researchers report that template switching captured about one barcoded beta molecule per two T cells.

J gave up 0 bases and V 0 bases, and 0 bases lay outside the gene matches. CDR3 size: 15 residues. CDR1 is SGHRS and CDR2 is YFSETQ in the germline V gene. A remark on this clonotype: Its antigen is undetermined.

Sample-barcoded 5' priming and a J-beta primer mix drove a second PCR of 7 to 11 cycles. TCRdb called the 5' RACE reads again in MiXCR, with one record for every CDR3 protein. The sample includes hundreds of thousands of distinct CDR3 sequences, roughly a quarter of them seen just once. Study-wide points: Long-lived donors had more naive CD4+ cells and higher diversity than aged donors.

The same data also contributed to another study, on T cells of mothers and their children. That source adds: Every microgram of extracted RNA entered cDNA synthesis, roughly 1.5 ug per 15 ul. Among related mother-child pairs, overlap was slightly higher than in unrelated pairs, though not significantly.

The chain recombines TRBV5-1 with TRBJ1-3; the match to TRBD1 covers 7 bases. The sample consisted of blood. The clonotype comes from a boy aged 2-15 years in good health. This CDR3 is CASSLEGASGNTIYF. In DNA form, the CDR3 reads TGCGCCAGCAGCTTGGAGGGGGCCTCTGGAAACACCATATATTTT.